This entry lists 13 T cell receptor beta chains sequenced from one sample in a study of patients and donors after allogeneic stem cell transplantation. TCRdb itself ran the RT-PCR reads through MiXCR, one entry per CDR3 protein. The table shows 30,000 to 40,000 distinct CDR3 sequences, with about 37% occurring only once. Sequencing was carried out using blood, either unsorted or a sorted T cell fraction (not recorded which). These receptors all stem from a human donor who was either an allogeneic HSCT recipient or a stem cell or donor lymphocyte infusion donor (not recorded which). It is not recorded whose cells these are; they may come from a transplant donor.

The rearrangement links TRBV20-1 to TRBJ2-1, with unresolved D. Germline V lookup: CDR1 DFQATT, CDR2 SNEGSKA (reference sequence). The CDR3 runs 11 residues. The V end lost 7 bases, the J end lost 5 bases, and 9 bases lay between the germline ends. Written as DNA, the CDR3 is TGCAGTGGCAAAGTAGACAATGAGCAGTTCTTC. This sequence encodes CSGKVDNEQFF.

V gene TRBV6-2 or TRBV6-3 combines with J gene TRBJ1-1; D uncertain. The CDR3 is 15 residues long. The germline V gene has CDR1 MNHEY and CDR2 SVGEGT. V was pared by 6 bases and J by 5 bases, with 19 bases between. DNA for the CDR3: TGTGCCAGCAGCTCCGGCGGGTGGGGTAGTACTGAAGCTTTCTTT. It is translated as CASSSGGWGSTEAFF.

The V gene is TRBV7-9, the J gene TRBJ2-5; D may be TRBD2 (7 bases). This CDR3 has 14 amino acids. Trimming took off 3 bases at V and 6 bases at J, with 14 bases between the two ends. Germline CDR1 and CDR2: SEHNR and FQNEAQ (reference sequence). CDR3 nucleotide sequence: TGTGCCAGCAGCTTCGCGGGGGCGAGGAAGACCCAGTACTTC. This gives the protein CASSFAGARKTQYF.

The rearrangement joins TRBV2 to TRBJ2-1; D perhaps matches TRBD1 (6 bases). The germline CDR1 and CDR2 sequences are SNHLY and FYNNEI. This CDR3 has 16 amino acids. Trimming pared 4 bases from V and 5 bases from J, leaving 18 bases between. In nucleotides, the CDR3 is TGTGCCAGCAGTGGTTTTGGGCCAGGGGACCACAATGAGCAGTTCTTC. Translated, it gives CASSGFGPGDHNEQFF. Full variable domain (remainder filled in from reference TRBV2 and TRBJ2-1): EPEVTQTPSHQVTQMGQEVILRCVPISNHLYFYWYRQILGQKVEFLVSFYNNEISEKSEIFDDQFSVERPDGSNFTLKIRSTKLEDSAMYFCASSGFGPGDHNEQFFGPGTRLTVL.

The chain has TRBV4-1 and TRBJ2-3; D not resolved. V lost 0 bases, J lost 4 bases, and 8 bases lay in between. The CDR3 has 14 residues. From germline, CDR1 is MGHRA and CDR2 YSYEKL. The CDR3 is CASSQDPVADTQYF. Written as DNA, the CDR3 is TGCGCCAGCAGCCAAGACCCTGTGGCAGATACGCAGTATTTT.

This clonotype was detected a few times. CDR3 sequence: CASSRLNSGNTIYF. In nucleotides, the CDR3 is TGTGCCAGCAGCCGACTGAACTCTGGAAACACCATATATTTT. The rearrangement uses TRBV6-2 or TRBV6-3 and TRBJ1-3; no clear D. Germline V gene sequence: CDR1 MNHEY, CDR2 SVGEGT. V was clipped by 6 bases and J by 0 bases, with 9 bases between them. There are 14 residues in the CDR3.

This clonotype was found a few times. The chain recombines TRBV27 with TRBJ1-1; TRBD1 might be the D (6 bases). Germline assignment: CDR1 MNHEY and CDR2 SMNVEV (reference sequence). V lost 3 bases and J lost 1, with 9 bases in between. CDR3 length equals 14 residues. CDR3 nucleotide sequence: TGTGCCAGCAGTTTTAGCAGGGGGAACACTGAAGCTTTCTTT. Its protein product is CASSFSRGNTEAFF.

This clonotype came up a few times. The gene calls are TRBV18 and TRBJ2-1; D perhaps matches TRBD2 (5 bases). CDR1 is KGHSH, CDR2 LQKENI, per germline. The V end was cut by 0 bases, the J end by 5 bases, with 17 bases between. The CDR3 runs to 17 residues. The CDR3 loop reads CASSPPSSAEGNNEQFF. In DNA, the CDR3 is TGTGCCAGCTCACCACCGTCGTCAGCGGAAGGAAACAATGAGCAGTTCTTC.

This clonotype was observed a single time. The rearrangement uses TRBV29-1 and TRBJ2-5; no clear D. V dropped 3 bases and J dropped 2 bases, with 4 bases sitting between them. The CDR3 spans 11 residues. The germline V gene has CDR1 SQVTM and CDR2 ANQGSEA. This chain's CDR3 is CSVDSQETQYF. The CDR3 region has the DNA TGCAGCGTTGACTCGCAAGAGACCCAGTACTTC.

The count of this clonotype is one. The chain is built from TRBV10-3 and TRBJ2-3; the D gene could be TRBD1 or TRBD2 (5 bases each). This CDR3 spans 16 amino acids. V shed 4 bases and J shed 3 bases, with 17 bases lying between them. Germline CDR1 ENHRY, CDR2 SYGVKD. The CDR3 nucleotides read TGTGCCATCAGTGGCCGTGACAGCGAGGGAACAGATACGCAGTATTTT. Its protein is CAISGRDSEGTDTQYF.

This clonotype was observed a handful of times. The chain uses TRBV12-5 and TRBJ2-7; TRBD1 matches 10 bases. The CDR3 has 16 amino acids. Trimming removed 0 bases from V and 2 bases from J; junction bases left unmatched: 4. CDR1 is LGHNT, CDR2 FRNRAP, per germline. For the CDR3, the DNA is TGTGCTAGTGGTTTGGTATATGGGACAGGGGCCTACGAGCAGTACTTC. Translated: CASGLVYGTGAYEQYF.

The chain joins TRBV5-1 to TRBJ2-5; D call uncertain. CDR3 length: 13 amino acids. With 3 bases removed from V and 2 bases from J, the gap between germline ends came to 8 bases. The germline gives CDR1 SGHRS, CDR2 YFSETQ. The CDR3, as DNA: TGCGCCAGCAGCTCGGCGGAACAAGAGACCCAGTACTTC. Its translation is CASSSAEQETQYF.

For this clonotype: One junction end does not reproduce the germline sequence, and a read error may be involved. The rearrangement uses TRBV7-8 and TRBJ1-1; D gene unclear. The CDR3 runs 13 residues. The germline gives CDR1 SGHVS, CDR2 FQNEAQ. The CDR3: CTSSPPRVTEAFF. In DNA, the CDR3 is TGTACCAGCAGCCCTCCACGGGTAACTGAAGCTTTCTTT. Drawing the rest from reference TRBV7-8 and TRBJ1-1, the complete variable domain is GAGVSQSPRYKVAKRGQDVALRCDPISGHVSLFWYQQALGQGPEFLTYFQNEAQLDKSGLPSDRFFAERPEGSVSTLKIQRTQQEDSAVYLCTSSPPRVTEAFFGQGTRLTVV.